These 20 T cell receptor beta chains originate from one sample sequenced in a study of cytomegalovirus exposure and HLA in healthy donors. PCR used 60 Vbeta primers and 13 Jbeta primers. Only in-frame clones appear in the TCRdb table, and some are missing; sequencing was by immunoSEQ multiplex PCR. This table has about 90,000 clones, more than 80% appearing once. The specimen sequenced was PBMCs. The receptors here all came from a man in his late teens or twenties in good health and CMV-seronegative.

V gene TRBV7-9 combines with J gene TRBJ2-6, with D possibly being TRBD1 (6 bases). The CDR3 spans 16 residues. The germline V gene has CDR1 SEHNR and CDR2 FQNEAQ (reference sequence). With 3 bases removed from V and 2 bases from J, the gap between germline ends came to 11 bases. CDR3 protein: CASSFGRDTGANVLTF. In DNA, the CDR3 is TGTGCCAGCAGCTTTGGTAGGGACACTGGGGCCAACGTCCTGACTTTC. The variable domain in full, completed from reference TRBV7-9 and TRBJ2-6, reads DTGVSQNPRHKITKRGQNVTFRCDPISEHNRLYWYRQTLGQGPEFLTYFQNEAQLEKSRLLSDRFSAERPKGSFSTLEIQRTEQGDSAMYLCASSFGRDTGANVLTFGAGSRLTVL.

Here the CDR3 reads CASSRLPGLAANTGELFF. The CDR3 DNA follows: TGTGCCAGCAGTAGACTTCCGGGACTAGCGGCGAACACCGGGGAGCTGTTTTTT. This chain uses TRBV27 with TRBJ2-2; TRBD2 matches at 11 bases. This CDR3 region has 18 residues. Germline-derived CDR1 and CDR2 are MNHEY and SMNVEV (reference sequence). V was clipped by 5 bases and J by 0 bases; unmatched bases: 8.

The rearrangement joins TRBV27 to TRBJ2-7; D not resolved. With 6 bases removed from V and 6 bases from J, the gap between germline ends came to 9 bases. The length of the CDR3 is 11 residues. Germline V gene data show CDR1 as MNHEY and CDR2 as SMNVEV (reference sequence). The CDR3 region is CASSRVGEQYF. In nucleotides, the CDR3 is TGTGCCAGCAGCCGGGTAGGCGAGCAGTACTTC.

The J gene is TRBJ1-2, the V gene TRBV4-3, with a possible D match to TRBD1 (5 bases). Trimming cost V 1 base and J 6 bases, with 6 bases left between them. This CDR3 comprises 12 residues. Germline V gene lookup returns CDR1 LGHNA and CDR2 YSLEER. The CDR3 reads CASSQAGNGYTF. The CDR3 DNA is TGCGCCAGCAGCCAAGCAGGGAATGGCTACACCTTC.

The chain employs TRBV7-2 and TRBJ2-5; 9 bases are a match to TRBD2. With the DNA end fitting TRBJ2-7 better, the J assignment may be wrong. Germline V gives CDR1 SGHTA, CDR2 FQGNSA. The CDR3 runs to 15 residues. CDR3 amino acids: CASSPPLAGSYEQYF. CDR3 bases: TGTGCCAGCAGCCCGCCGCTAGCGGGATCCTACGAGCAGTACTTC.

The rearrangement links TRBV6-5 to TRBJ2-5; no reliable D call. CDR1 MNHEY and CDR2 SVGAGI come from the germline V gene. The CDR3 spans 13 residues. V was shortened by 5 bases and J by 8 bases, with 15 bases between the two germline ends. The CDR3 is CASSRTITSTQYF. DNA for the CDR3: TGTGCCAGCAGTCGAACTATTACGAGTACCCAGTACTTC.

This chain links TRBV15 with TRBJ2-3; D may be TRBD1 (5 bases). This CDR3 spans 15 amino acids. CDR1 and CDR2 from the germline V gene are LNHNV and YYDKDF (reference sequence). Trimming took off 7 bases at V and 0 bases at J, with 14 bases between the two ends. As DNA, the CDR3 is TGTGCCACCACAAGGGGCAGGCCAAGCACAGATACGCAGTATTTT. Its translation is CATTRGRPSTDTQYF.

J is TRBJ2-7 and V is TRBV7-2; TRBD1 might be the D (5 bases). V shed 2 bases and J shed 4 bases, with 12 bases lying between them. Germline CDR1 reads SGHTA; CDR2 reads FQGNSA. This CDR3 is 14 amino acids long. CDR3 residues: CASSLRQFRYEQYF. CDR3 DNA sequence: TGTGCCAGCAGCTTACGACAGTTTAGATACGAGCAGTACTTC.

The V gene is TRBV10-3, the J gene TRBJ1-4, with 7 positions matching TRBD1. Losses at the gene ends were 0 bases for V and 7 bases for J; bases not matched to a gene: 8. The CDR3 is 16 amino acids. Germline values: CDR1 ENHRY, CDR2 SYGVKD. CDR3 sequence reads: CAISESGGQVFEKLFF. The CDR3 DNA is TGTGCCATCAGTGAGTCGGGAGGACAGGTATTTGAAAAACTGTTTTTT.

J is TRBJ2-7 and V is TRBV5-6, with 8 positions matching TRBD2. The germline V gene encodes CDR1 SGHDT and CDR2 YYEEEE. Losses at the gene ends were 3 bases for V and 6 bases for J; bases not matched to a gene: 11. This CDR3 comprises 15 residues. The CDR3 DNA sequence: TGTGCCAGCAGCTGGCGGGTTGACGGGGGGGGCGAGCAGTACTTC. Translation: CASSWRVDGGGEQYF.

Remarks on this clone: One junction end disagrees with the germline gene, perhaps due to a read error. The chain links TRBV28 to TRBJ1-2; D is perhaps TRBD1 (6 bases). This CDR3 contains 15 residues. Germline V gene sequence: CDR1 MDHEN, CDR2 SYDVKM. CDR3 protein: CASSLRRTGNSGYTF. CDR3 DNA: TGTGCCAGCAGTTTACGGCGAACAGGGAACTCTGGCTACACCTTC.

The V and J genes are TRBV9 and TRBJ2-2; 7 bases match TRBD2. Germline loops: CDR1 SGDLS, CDR2 YYNGEE. The CDR3 is 15 amino acids. Trimming took 1 base from V and 4 from J; bases not matched to a gene: 4. Here the CDR3 reads CASSVSGALTGELFF. CDR3 DNA sequence: TGTGCCAGCAGCGTAAGCGGGGCTCTCACCGGGGAGCTGTTTTTT.

The V call is TRBV6-6, the J call TRBJ2-1, with a weak D call TRBD2 (6 bases). Germline lookup yields CDR1 MNHNY and CDR2 SVGAGI (reference sequence). Trimming left V 10 bases short and J 6 bases short, with 19 bases between. The CDR3 runs 14 residues. DNA of the CDR3: TGTGCCACCCTGGGACTGGGTCGGGGCAATGAGCAGTTCTTC. It is translated as CATLGLGRGNEQFF.

The V gene is TRBV7-6, the J gene TRBJ1-1, with a weak D call TRBD1 (5 bases). CDR3 length: 15 residues. Germline V gene data show CDR1 as SGHVS and CDR2 as FNYEAQ. Trimming took 1 base from V and 1 from J, leaving 10 bases between them. This chain's CDR3 is CASSLVGGRNTEAFF. DNA of the CDR3: TGTGCCAGCAGCTTAGTGGGGGGAAGGAACACTGAAGCTTTCTTT.

The chain has TRBV18 and TRBJ2-7, with 14 bases aligning to TRBD2. The junction had 11 bases not matched to a gene; V was cut back by 5 bases and J by 5 bases. The CDR3 extends over 17 amino acids. Germline-derived CDR1 and CDR2 are KGHSH and LQKENI. The DNA of the CDR3 is TGTGCCAGCTCAGGACCGGGACTAGCGGGAGTTTTGGACGAGCAGTACTTC. This codes for CASSGPGLAGVLDEQYF.

This clone was seen just once. The DNA for the CDR3 is TGTGCCAGCAGTTTCATGGGAGTGTTGGAGACCCAGTACTTC. Protein: CASSFMGVLETQYF. This sequence joins TRBV28 and TRBJ2-5, with D possibly matching TRBD2 (5 bases). Looked up from germline, CDR1 is MDHEN and CDR2 is SYDVKM. V was trimmed by 3 bases and J by 5 bases, leaving 13 bases between them. The CDR3 is 14 amino acids.

The sample holds a few counts of this clone. The J gene is TRBJ2-2, the V gene TRBV4-3; TRBD2 matches at 7 bases. Germline CDR1 is LGHNA and CDR2 is YSLEER. There are 17 residues in the CDR3. V was pared by 1 base and J by 1 base, with 6 bases of the junction left unmatched. CDR3 nucleotide sequence: TGCGCCAGCAGCCAAGGAGGGGCTAGCGGGAACACCGGGGAGCTGTTTTTT. As protein: CASSQGGASGNTGELFF.

The V and J genes are TRBV25-1 and TRBJ2-7; D may be TRBD1 (6 bases). The CDR3 has 14 amino acids. V was cut by 5 bases and J by 3 bases, with 14 bases left in between. Germline CDR1 and CDR2: MGHDK and SYGVNS. The CDR3 loop reads CASSIPGQNYEQYF. The CDR3 DNA sequence: TGTGCCAGCAGTATCCCTGGACAGAACTACGAGCAGTACTTC.

The chain links TRBV4-3 to TRBJ2-6, with D possibly TRBD2 on 6 matching bases. From germline, CDR1 is LGHNA and CDR2 YSLEER. V was trimmed by 0 bases and J by 2 bases, leaving 8 bases between them. The CDR3 contains 16 residues. The CDR3 DNA is TGCGCCAGCAGCCAAGAATGGGGGGCTGGGGCCAACGTCCTGACTTTC. Translation gives CASSQEWGAGANVLTF.

The chain uses TRBV5-5 and TRBJ2-3; no reliable D call. V dropped 8 bases and J dropped 3 bases, with 10 bases sitting between them. The CDR3 loop spans 12 amino acids. Germline V gene data show CDR1 as SGHKS and CDR2 as YYEKEE (reference sequence). CDR3 amino acids: CASALPTDTQYF. The DNA for the CDR3 is TGTGCCAGTGCTCTACCGACAGATACGCAGTATTTT.